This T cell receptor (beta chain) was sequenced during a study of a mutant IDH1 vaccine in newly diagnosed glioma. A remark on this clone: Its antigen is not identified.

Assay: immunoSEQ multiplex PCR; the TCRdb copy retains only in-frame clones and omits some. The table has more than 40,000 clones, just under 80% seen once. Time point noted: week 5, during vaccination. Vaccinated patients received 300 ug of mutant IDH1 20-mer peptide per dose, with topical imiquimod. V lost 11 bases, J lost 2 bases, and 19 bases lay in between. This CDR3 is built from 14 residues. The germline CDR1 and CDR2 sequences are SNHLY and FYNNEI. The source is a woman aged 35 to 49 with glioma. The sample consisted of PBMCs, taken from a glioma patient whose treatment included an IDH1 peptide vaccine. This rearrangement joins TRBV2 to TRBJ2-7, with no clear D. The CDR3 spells CAGSVSATTYEQYF. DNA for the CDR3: TGTGCCGGAAGCGTGTCGGCTACCACCTACGAGCAGTACTTC.